Shown below are 8 T cell receptor beta chains from a single sample sequenced in a study of T cell responses to AZD1222 COVID-19 vaccine. Sequencing used immunoSEQ multiplex PCR; TCRdb keeps in-frame clones, though not all of them. Of roughly 120,000 clones in the sample, 85% to 95% were seen once. Sequencing was performed on peripheral blood, taken on day 0 of AZD1222 vaccination. The receptors originated from an adult in good health.

The chain has TRBV5-1 and TRBJ1-3; 9 nucleotides align to TRBD1. The CDR3 is 15 amino acids. Germline V gene lookup returns CDR1 SGHRS and CDR2 YFSETQ. V was pared by 4 bases and J by 1 base, with 3 bases of the junction left unmatched. This CDR3 reads CASSQDRGSGNTIYF. The CDR3 DNA reads TGCGCCAGCAGCCAGGACAGGGGATCTGGAAACACCATATATTTT.

V usage is TRBV10-2 and J usage is TRBJ1-5; D may be TRBD1 (5 bases). CDR3 size: 15 residues. The germline gives CDR1 WSHSY, CDR2 SAAADI. V was clipped by 3 bases and J by 7 bases, with 16 bases between them. The CDR3 nucleotides read TGCGCCAGCAGTGAACGGGGGGGAGTAGGACAGCCCCAGCATTTT. Translated, it gives CASSERGGVGQPQHF.

The chain has TRBV7-6 and TRBJ2-1; 9 bases match TRBD2. This CDR3 comprises 16 residues. Looked up from germline, CDR1 is SGHVS and CDR2 is FNYEAQ. V trimming: 1 base; J trimming: 11 bases; junction bases outside the gene matches: 12. CDR3 DNA sequence: TGTGCCAGCAGCTTAGAAGTGGTTAGCGGGAGTAGGCAGCAGTTCTTC. Residues: CASSLEVVSGSRQQFF.

This chain uses TRBV15 with TRBJ2-7; D not certain. The CDR3 totals 11 residues. Germline V gene lookup returns CDR1 LNHNV and CDR2 YYDKDF (reference sequence). V was shortened by 4 bases and J by 2 bases, with 3 bases between the two germline ends. CDR3 DNA: TGTGCCACCAGCACGACCTACGAGCAGTACTTC. Translating gives CATSTTYEQYF.

The gene calls are TRBV19 and TRBJ2-7, with D possibly being TRBD1 (5 bases). V gave up 11 bases and J gave up 3 bases, with 14 bases separating them. CDR1 and CDR2 from the germline V gene are LNHDA and SQIVND (reference sequence). The CDR3 length is 12 residues. CDR3 DNA: TGTGCCCCGAGAGGCAGGGACTACGAGCAGTACTTC. Protein product: CAPRGRDYEQYF.

This chain links TRBV7-3 with TRBJ2-1; D might be TRBD2 (9 bases). Trimming shortened V by 5 bases and J by 8 bases, and 22 bases separated the two germline ends. This CDR3 spans 16 amino acids. CDR1 is SGHTA, CDR2 FQGTGA, per germline. The CDR3 here is CASSPRGREGRDEQFF. The CDR3 nucleotides are TGTGCCAGCAGCCCCAGGGGGCGGGAGGGCCGTGATGAGCAGTTCTTC.

The gene calls are TRBV5-1 and TRBJ2-7; D unclear. Germline V CDR1 and CDR2: SGHRS, YFSETQ. The V gene lost 5 bases and the J gene lost 3 bases, with 15 bases spanning the gap. This CDR3 is 14 amino acids long. DNA for the CDR3: TGCGCCAGCAGTTCGACCCTTGGGATCTACGAGCAGTACTTC. Translation: CASSSTLGIYEQYF.

The chain joins TRBV28 to TRBJ1-1; 10 bases agree with TRBD1. After removal of 6 bases from V and 6 bases from J, the junction contained 7 bases not matched to a gene. Germline V gene data show CDR1 as MDHEN and CDR2 as SYDVKM. This CDR3 has 14 amino acids. The CDR3 loop reads CASRLDRGLAEAFF. The CDR3, as DNA: TGTGCCAGCAGGCTTGACAGGGGGCTCGCTGAAGCTTTCTTT.